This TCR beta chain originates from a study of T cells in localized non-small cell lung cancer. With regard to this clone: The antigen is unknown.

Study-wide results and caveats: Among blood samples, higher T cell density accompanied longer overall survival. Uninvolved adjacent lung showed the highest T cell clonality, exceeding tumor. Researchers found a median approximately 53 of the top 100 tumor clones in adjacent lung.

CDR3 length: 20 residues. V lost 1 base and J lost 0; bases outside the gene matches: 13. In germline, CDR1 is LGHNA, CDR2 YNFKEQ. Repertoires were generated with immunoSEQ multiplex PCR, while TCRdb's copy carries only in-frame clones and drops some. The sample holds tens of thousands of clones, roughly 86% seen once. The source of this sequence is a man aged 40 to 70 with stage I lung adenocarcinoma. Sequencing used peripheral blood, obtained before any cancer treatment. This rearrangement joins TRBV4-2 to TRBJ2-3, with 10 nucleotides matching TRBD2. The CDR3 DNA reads TGTGCCAGCAGCCAAGGCCCCCTAGCGGGGGATTTGAGGAGCACAGATACGCAGTATTTT. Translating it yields CASSQGPLAGDLRSTDTQYF.